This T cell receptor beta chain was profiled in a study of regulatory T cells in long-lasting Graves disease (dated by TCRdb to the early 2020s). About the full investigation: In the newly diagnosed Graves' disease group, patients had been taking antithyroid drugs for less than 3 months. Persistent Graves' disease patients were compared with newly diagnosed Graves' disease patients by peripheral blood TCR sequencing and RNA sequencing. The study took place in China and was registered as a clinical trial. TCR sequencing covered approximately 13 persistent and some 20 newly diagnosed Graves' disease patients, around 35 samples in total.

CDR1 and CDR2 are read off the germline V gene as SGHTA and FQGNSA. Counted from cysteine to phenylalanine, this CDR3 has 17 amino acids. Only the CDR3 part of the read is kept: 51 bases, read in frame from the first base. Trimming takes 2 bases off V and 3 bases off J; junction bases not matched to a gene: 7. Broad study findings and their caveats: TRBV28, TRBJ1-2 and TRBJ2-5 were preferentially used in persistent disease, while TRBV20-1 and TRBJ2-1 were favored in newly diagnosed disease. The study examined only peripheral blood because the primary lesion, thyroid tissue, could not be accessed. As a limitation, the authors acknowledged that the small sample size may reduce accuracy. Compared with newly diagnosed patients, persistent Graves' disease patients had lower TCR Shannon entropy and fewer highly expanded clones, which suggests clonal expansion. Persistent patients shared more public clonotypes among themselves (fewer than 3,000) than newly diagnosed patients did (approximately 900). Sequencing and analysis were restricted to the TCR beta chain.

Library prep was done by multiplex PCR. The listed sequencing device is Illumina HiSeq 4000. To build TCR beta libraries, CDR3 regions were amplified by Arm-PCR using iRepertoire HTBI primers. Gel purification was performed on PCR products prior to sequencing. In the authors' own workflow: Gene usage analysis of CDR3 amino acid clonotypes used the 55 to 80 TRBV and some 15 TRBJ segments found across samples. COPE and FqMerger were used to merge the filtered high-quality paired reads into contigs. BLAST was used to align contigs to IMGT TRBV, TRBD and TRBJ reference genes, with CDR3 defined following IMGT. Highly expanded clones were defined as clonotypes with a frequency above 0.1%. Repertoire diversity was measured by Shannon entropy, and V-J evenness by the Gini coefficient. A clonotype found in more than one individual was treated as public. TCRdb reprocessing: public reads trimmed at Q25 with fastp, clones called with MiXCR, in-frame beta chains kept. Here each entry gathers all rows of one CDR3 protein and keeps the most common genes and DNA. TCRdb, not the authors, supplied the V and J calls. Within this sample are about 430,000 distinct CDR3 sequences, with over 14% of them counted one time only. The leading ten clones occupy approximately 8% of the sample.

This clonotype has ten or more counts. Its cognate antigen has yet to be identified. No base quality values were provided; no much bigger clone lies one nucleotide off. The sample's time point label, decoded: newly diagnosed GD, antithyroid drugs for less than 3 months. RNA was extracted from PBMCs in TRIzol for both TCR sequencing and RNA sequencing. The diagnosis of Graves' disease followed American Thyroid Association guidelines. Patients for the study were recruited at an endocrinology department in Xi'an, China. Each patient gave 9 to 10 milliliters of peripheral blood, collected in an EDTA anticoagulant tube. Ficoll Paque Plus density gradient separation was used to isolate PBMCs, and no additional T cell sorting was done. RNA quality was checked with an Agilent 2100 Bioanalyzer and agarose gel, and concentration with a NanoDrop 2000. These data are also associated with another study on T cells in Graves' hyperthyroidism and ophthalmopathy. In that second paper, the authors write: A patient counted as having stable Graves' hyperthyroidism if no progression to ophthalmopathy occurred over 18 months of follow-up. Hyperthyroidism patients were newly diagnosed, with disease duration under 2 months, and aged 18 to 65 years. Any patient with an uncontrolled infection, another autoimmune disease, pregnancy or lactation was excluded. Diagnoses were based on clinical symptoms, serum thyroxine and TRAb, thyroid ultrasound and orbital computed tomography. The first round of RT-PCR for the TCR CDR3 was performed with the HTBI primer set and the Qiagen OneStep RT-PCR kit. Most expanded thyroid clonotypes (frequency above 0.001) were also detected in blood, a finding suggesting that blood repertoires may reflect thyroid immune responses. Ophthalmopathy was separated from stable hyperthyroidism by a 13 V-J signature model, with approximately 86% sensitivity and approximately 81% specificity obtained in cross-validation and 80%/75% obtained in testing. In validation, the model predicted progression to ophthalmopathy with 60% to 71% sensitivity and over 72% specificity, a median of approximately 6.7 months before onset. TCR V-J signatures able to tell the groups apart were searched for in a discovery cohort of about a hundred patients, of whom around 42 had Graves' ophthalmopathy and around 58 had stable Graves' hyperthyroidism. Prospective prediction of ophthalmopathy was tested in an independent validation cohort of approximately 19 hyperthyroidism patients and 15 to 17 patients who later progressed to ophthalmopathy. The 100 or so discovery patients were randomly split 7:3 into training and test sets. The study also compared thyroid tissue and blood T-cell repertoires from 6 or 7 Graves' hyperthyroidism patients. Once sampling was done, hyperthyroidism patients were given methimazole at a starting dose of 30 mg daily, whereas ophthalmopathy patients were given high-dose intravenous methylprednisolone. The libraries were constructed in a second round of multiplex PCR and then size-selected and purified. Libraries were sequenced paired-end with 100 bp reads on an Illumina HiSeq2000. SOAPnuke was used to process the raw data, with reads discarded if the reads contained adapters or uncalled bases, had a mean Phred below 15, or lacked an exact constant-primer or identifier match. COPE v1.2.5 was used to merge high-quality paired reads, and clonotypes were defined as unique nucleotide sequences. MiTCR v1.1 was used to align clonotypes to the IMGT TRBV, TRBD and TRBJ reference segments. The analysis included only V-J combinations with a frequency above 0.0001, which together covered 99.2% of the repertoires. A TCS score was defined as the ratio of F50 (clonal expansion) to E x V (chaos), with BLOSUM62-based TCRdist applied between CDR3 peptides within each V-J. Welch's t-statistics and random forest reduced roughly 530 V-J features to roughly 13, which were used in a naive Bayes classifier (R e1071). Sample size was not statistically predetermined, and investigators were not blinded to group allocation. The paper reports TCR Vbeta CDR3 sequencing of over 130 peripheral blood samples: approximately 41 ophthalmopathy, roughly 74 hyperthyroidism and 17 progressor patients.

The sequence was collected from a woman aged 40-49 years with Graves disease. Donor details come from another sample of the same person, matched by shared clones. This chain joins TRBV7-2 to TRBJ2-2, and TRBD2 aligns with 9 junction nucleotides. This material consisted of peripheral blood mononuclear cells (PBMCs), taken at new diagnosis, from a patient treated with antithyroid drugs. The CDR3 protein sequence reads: CASSLSPSGIYTGELFF. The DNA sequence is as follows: TGTGCCAGCAGCTTATCGCCTAGCGGGATCTACACCGGGGAGCTGTTTTTT.